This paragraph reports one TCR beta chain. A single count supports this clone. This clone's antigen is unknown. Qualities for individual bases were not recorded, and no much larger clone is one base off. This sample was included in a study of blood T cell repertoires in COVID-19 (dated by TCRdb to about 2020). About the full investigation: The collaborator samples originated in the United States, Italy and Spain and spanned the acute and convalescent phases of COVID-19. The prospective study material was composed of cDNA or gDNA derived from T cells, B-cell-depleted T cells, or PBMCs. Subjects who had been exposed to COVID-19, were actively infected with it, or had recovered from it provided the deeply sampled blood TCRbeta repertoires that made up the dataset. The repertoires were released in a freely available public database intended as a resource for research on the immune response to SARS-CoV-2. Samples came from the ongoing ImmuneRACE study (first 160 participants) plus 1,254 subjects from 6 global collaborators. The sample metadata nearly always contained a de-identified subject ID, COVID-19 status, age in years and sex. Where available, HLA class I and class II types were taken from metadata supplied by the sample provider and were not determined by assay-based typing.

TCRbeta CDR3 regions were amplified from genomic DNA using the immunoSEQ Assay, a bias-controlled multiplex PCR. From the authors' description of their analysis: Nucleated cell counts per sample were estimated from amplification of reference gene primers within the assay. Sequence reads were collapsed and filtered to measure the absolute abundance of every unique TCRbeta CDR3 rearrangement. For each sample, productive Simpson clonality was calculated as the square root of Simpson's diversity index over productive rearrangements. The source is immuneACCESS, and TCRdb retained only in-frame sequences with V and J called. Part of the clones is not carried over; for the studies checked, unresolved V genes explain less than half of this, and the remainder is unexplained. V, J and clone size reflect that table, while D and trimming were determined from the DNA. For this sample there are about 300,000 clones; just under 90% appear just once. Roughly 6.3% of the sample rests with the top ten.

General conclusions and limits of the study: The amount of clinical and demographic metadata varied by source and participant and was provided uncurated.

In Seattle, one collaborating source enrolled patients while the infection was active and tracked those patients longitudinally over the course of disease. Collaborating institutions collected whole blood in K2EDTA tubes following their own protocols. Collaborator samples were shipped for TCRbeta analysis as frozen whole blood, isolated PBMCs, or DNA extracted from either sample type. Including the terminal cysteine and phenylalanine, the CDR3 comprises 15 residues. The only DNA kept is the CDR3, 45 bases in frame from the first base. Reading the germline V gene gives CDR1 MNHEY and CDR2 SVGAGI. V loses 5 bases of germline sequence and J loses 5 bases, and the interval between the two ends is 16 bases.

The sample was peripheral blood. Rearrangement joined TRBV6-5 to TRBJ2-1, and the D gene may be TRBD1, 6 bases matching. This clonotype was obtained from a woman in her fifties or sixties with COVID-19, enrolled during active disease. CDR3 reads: CASSRGLGGHNEQFF. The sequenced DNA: TGTGCCAGCAGTAGAGGGCTAGGGGGACACAATGAGCAGTTCTTC.